Each of the 22 T cell receptor beta chains below was sequenced from the same sample in a study of blood T cell repertoires in COVID-19. Only in-frame clones appear in the TCRdb table, and some are missing; sequencing was by immunoSEQ multiplex PCR. The profile shows some 200,000 clones, 75% to 95% of them singletons. The sequencing sample was made of peripheral blood. The receptors were gathered from a man aged 45-60 years with acute or convalescent COVID-19.

This clone appeared once. V is TRBV28 and J is TRBJ1-1; possible D gene TRBD1, 5 bases. Per the germline V gene, CDR1 is MDHEN and CDR2 is SYDVKM. V was trimmed by 4 bases and J by 0 bases, leaving 9 bases between them. The CDR3 runs 14 residues. This CDR3 is CASSSGGMNTEAFF. The DNA for the CDR3 is TGTGCCAGCAGTTCCGGGGGTATGAACACTGAAGCTTTCTTT.

The chain combines TRBV6-5 with TRBJ1-1, with 8 bases fitting TRBD1. The V gene end was trimmed by 7 bases and the J gene end by 2 bases; junction bases not matched to a gene: 9. Germline assignment: CDR1 MNHEY and CDR2 SVGAGI. The CDR3 runs to 15 residues. Here the CDR3 reads CASKMTGEGNTEAFF. CDR3 coding DNA: TGTGCCAGCAAGATGACAGGGGAAGGTAACACTGAAGCTTTCTTT.

The rearrangement links TRBV19 to TRBJ2-5, with 8 bases identical to TRBD1. Germline trimming cut 4 bases from V and 5 bases from J; bases unmatched to any gene: 6. This CDR3 is built from 14 residues. Germline-derived CDR1 and CDR2 are LNHDA and SQIVND (reference sequence). The DNA of the CDR3 is TGTGCCAGTAGTACCCAGGGGGCAGGGGAGACCCAGTACTTC. Encoded protein: CASSTQGAGETQYF.

CDR3 DNA sequence: TGTGCCAGCACGCCCCTGGGGGGAAGCGAAAAACTGTTTTTT. This codes for CASTPLGGSEKLFF. V is TRBV2 and J is TRBJ1-4, with D possibly TRBD1 on 5 matching bases. V was trimmed by 7 bases and J by 8 bases, leaving 17 bases between them. CDR1 and CDR2 from the germline V gene are SNHLY and FYNNEI. The CDR3 totals 14 residues.

The chain uses TRBV7-2 and TRBJ1-6; TRBD1 matches at 7 bases. This CDR3 has 15 residues. Germline CDR1 is SGHTA and CDR2 is FQGNSA. The V segment lost 6 bases and the J segment 8 bases; nucleotides outside the gene matches: 10. In nucleotides, the CDR3 is TGTGCCAGCAGGAACATAAGGGGGCTTGATTCACCCCTCCACTTT. Translated, it gives CASRNIRGLDSPLHF.

The J gene is TRBJ1-2, the V gene TRBV25-1; D remains unclear. Germline CDR1 and CDR2: MGHDK and SYGVNS. CDR3 size: 13 residues. Trimming stripped 7 bases from V and 7 bases from J, with 16 bases between. The CDR3 sequence is CASTGWEVAGYTF. DNA of the CDR3: TGTGCCAGCACCGGCTGGGAGGTAGCTGGCTACACCTTC.

This chain connects TRBV11-2 to TRBJ2-7; the D gene is possibly TRBD1 (6 bases). Deletions cut 1 base from V and 2 bases from J, with 12 bases between. This CDR3 is 15 amino acids long. The germline V gene encodes CDR1 SGHAT and CDR2 FQNNGV. The CDR3 nucleotides read TGTGCCAGCAGCTTAGTAGGGGGATACCCCTACGAGCAGTACTTC. Translation gives CASSLVGGYPYEQYF.

V gene TRBV7-2 combines with J gene TRBJ1-5, with D possibly TRBD1 on 6 matching bases. V dropped 0 bases and J dropped 0 bases, with 21 bases sitting between them. This CDR3 contains 20 residues. In germline, CDR1 is SGHTA, CDR2 FQGNSA. This CDR3 is CASSLALGLVGGYSNQPQHF. As DNA, the CDR3 is TGTGCCAGCAGCTTAGCGTTGGGCCTAGTAGGGGGATATAGCAATCAGCCCCAGCATTTT.

J is TRBJ2-1 and V is TRBV28; no clear D gene. Germline V gene data show CDR1 as MDHEN and CDR2 as SYDVKM. Between the trimmed V and J ends, which lost 7 bases and 3 bases, there was a span of 7 bases. The CDR3 is 12 amino acids. The CDR3, as DNA: TGTGCCAGCACCACACGCTACAATGAGCAGTTCTTC. Its protein product is CASTTRYNEQFF.

The gene calls are TRBV2 and TRBJ1-4; weak D call: TRBD1 (6 bases). Germline V CDR1 and CDR2: SNHLY, FYNNEI. V dropped 2 bases and J dropped 2 bases, with 9 bases sitting between them. The CDR3 consists of 15 residues. CDR3 loop: CASSEWTVTNEKLFF. The CDR3 DNA follows: TGTGCCAGCAGTGAATGGACAGTTACTAATGAAAAACTGTTTTTT.

This clone has only one observation. The chain has TRBV7-3 and TRBJ2-2, with D maybe TRBD1 (6 bases). The CDR3 contains 16 residues. From germline, CDR1 is SGHTA and CDR2 FQGTGA. With 5 bases removed from V and 1 base from J, the gap between germline ends came to 14 bases. The CDR3 sequence is CASSTQGLLNTGELFF. The CDR3, as DNA: TGTGCCAGCAGCACCCAGGGGCTGTTGAACACCGGGGAGCTGTTTTTT.

The gene calls are TRBV30 and TRBJ2-1; 7 bases line up with TRBD2. The CDR3 is 13 residues long. V dropped 4 bases and J dropped 2; count of bases not matched to a gene: 2. Germline V gene data show CDR1 as GTSNPN and CDR2 as SVGIG (reference sequence). CDR3 bases: TGTGCCTGGACGGGGGGTCCCTACAATGAGCAGTTCTTC. Translation: CAWTGGPYNEQFF.

J is TRBJ1-1 and V is TRBV28, with D unclear. V was shortened by 3 bases and J by 6 bases, with 14 bases between the two germline ends. Germline assignment: CDR1 MDHEN and CDR2 SYDVKM. The CDR3 spans 14 residues. DNA for the CDR3: TGTGCCAGCAGTTTTAGGGAGCGTTTTCCTGAAGCTTTCTTT. Translating gives CASSFRERFPEAFF.

The chain recombines TRBV18 with TRBJ1-5, with a weak D call TRBD1 (5 bases). Germline CDR1 is KGHSH and CDR2 is LQKENI. The CDR3 totals 14 residues. The V end lost 2 bases, the J end lost 5 bases, and 10 bases lay between the germline ends. The CDR3 loop reads CASSPTQGDQPQHF. The CDR3 region has the DNA TGTGCCAGCTCACCAACGCAGGGTGATCAGCCCCAGCATTTT.

This chain uses TRBV5-1 with TRBJ1-6; TRBD1 matches at 8 bases. The CDR3 sequence is 14 residues long. The V gene's germline CDR1 is SGHRS and CDR2 YFSETQ. The V and J ends lost 4 bases and 10 bases, in that order; junction bases with no gene match: 7. CDR3 region: CASSVGQGWSPLHF. In nucleotides, the CDR3 is TGCGCCAGCAGCGTCGGACAGGGTTGGTCACCCCTCCACTTT.

The J gene is TRBJ1-4, the V gene TRBV6-1, with D possibly TRBD1 on 5 matching bases. CDR3 length: 13 amino acids. Trimming took 2 bases from V and 8 from J, leaving 9 bases between them. The germline V gene has CDR1 MNHNS and CDR2 SASEGT. The DNA for the CDR3 is TGTGCCAGCAGTGAATATCGGGGGGAAAAACTGTTTTTT. This translates into CASSEYRGEKLFF.

V is TRBV19 and J is TRBJ1-3; D is perhaps TRBD1 (6 bases). Germline CDR1 LNHDA, CDR2 SQIVND (reference sequence). The germline V and J ends were trimmed by 4 bases and 0 bases, with 10 bases remaining between them. This CDR3 is 15 amino acids long. The CDR3: CASSTDSYSGNTIYF. The CDR3 DNA reads TGTGCCAGTAGTACGGACAGCTACTCTGGAAACACCATATATTTT. Filled out from reference TRBV19 and TRBJ1-3, the complete variable domain reads DGGITQSPKYLFRKEGQNVTLSCEQNLNHDAMYWYRQDPGQGLRLIYYSQIVNDFQKGDIAEGYSVSREKKESFPLTVTSAQKNPTAFYLCASSTDSYSGNTIYFGEGSWLTVV.

This chain connects TRBV9 to TRBJ2-5; TRBD2 might be the D (5 bases). The CDR3 totals 14 residues. Germline V lookup: CDR1 SGDLS, CDR2 YYNGEE. Trimming removed 3 bases at V and 4 bases at J, with 13 bases between. CDR3 in amino acids: CASSERGGRETQYF. The CDR3 nucleotides read TGTGCCAGCAGCGAGAGAGGAGGTAGAGAGACCCAGTACTTC.

The CDR3 region is CASTSGGRPTDTQYF. DNA of the CDR3: TGTGCCAGCACGAGCGGGGGGCGGCCCACAGATACGCAGTATTTT. This chain joins TRBV27 and TRBJ2-3, with TRBD2 matching 9 bases. This CDR3 region has 15 residues. After removal of 7 bases from V and 2 bases from J, the junction contained 7 bases not matched to a gene. CDR1 is MNHEY, CDR2 SMNVEV, per germline (reference sequence).

This chain joins TRBV7-2 and TRBJ1-3; the D gene is possibly TRBD1 (6 bases). Germline lookup yields CDR1 SGHTA and CDR2 FQGNSA. This CDR3 is 15 amino acids long. The V and J ends lost 0 bases and 3 bases respectively, with 9 bases between them. Here the CDR3 reads CASSLAQGHGNTIYF. The CDR3 nucleotides are TGTGCCAGCAGCTTAGCACAGGGACATGGAAACACCATATATTTT. Looking up the rest from reference TRBV7-2 and TRBJ1-3 gives the full variable domain: GAGVSQSPSNKVTEKGKDVELRCDPISGHTALYWYRQSLGQGLEFLIYFQGNSAPDKSGLPSDRFSAERTGGSVSTLTIQRTQQEDSAVYLCASSLAQGHGNTIYFGEGSWLTVV.

The J gene is TRBJ1-2, the V gene TRBV30, with a tentative D call TRBD1 (5 bases). CDR3 length: 14 residues. Germline assignment: CDR1 GTSNPN and CDR2 SVGIG (reference sequence). V dropped 4 bases and J dropped 3 bases, with 15 bases sitting between them. The CDR3 DNA reads TGTGCCTGGACCTCGGCAGGGTGGGACTATGGCTACACCTTC. Its translation is CAWTSAGWDYGYTF.

Here the CDR3 reads CASSWTGETGSPLHF. CDR3 bases: TGTGCCAGCAGTTGGACAGGGGAGACAGGTTCACCCCTCCACTTT. V is TRBV6-5 and J is TRBJ1-6; 9 bases line up with TRBD1. Germline assignment: CDR1 MNHEY and CDR2 SVGAGI. The CDR3 covers 15 residues. The trim removed 4 bases at V and 9 bases at J, leaving 7 bases unmatched.